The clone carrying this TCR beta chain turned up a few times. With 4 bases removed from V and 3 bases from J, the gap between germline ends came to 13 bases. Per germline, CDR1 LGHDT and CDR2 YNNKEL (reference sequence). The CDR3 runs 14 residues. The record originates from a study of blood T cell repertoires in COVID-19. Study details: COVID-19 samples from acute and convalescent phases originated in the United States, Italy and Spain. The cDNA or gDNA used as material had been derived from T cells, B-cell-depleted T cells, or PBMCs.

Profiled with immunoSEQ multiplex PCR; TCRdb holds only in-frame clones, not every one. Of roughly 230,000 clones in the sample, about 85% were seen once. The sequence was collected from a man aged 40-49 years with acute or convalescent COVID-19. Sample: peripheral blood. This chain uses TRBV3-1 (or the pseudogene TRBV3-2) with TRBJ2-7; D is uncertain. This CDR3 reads CASSPSETLYEQYF. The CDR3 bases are TGTGCCAGCAGCCCTTCGGAGACTCTCTACGAGCAGTACTTC.